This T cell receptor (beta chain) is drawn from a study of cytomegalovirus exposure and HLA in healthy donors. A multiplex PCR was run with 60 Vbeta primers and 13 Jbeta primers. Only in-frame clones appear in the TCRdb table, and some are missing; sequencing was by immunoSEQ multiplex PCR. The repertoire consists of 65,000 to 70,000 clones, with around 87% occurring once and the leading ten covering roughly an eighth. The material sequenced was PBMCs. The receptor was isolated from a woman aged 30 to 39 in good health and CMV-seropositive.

For the CDR3, the DNA is TGTGCCATCACCACTGACAGCTCCTACGAGCAGTACTTC. This codes for CAITTDSSYEQYF. The chain employs TRBV10-3 and TRBJ2-5, with D possibly being TRBD1 (5 bases). The tail of the sequence fits TRBJ2-7 better, so the J call may be wrong. There are 13 residues in the CDR3. Looked up from germline, CDR1 is ENHRY and CDR2 is SYGVKD.